This T cell receptor beta chain was captured in a study of blood T cell repertoires in COVID-19 (TCRdb year 2020). For context, the study as a whole: Samples covering the acute and convalescent phases of COVID-19 were provided by collaborators in the United States, Italy and Spain. The material from the prospective study consisted of cDNA or gDNA derived from T cells, B-cell-depleted T cells, or PBMCs. Where available, HLA class I and class II types were obtained from metadata supplied by the sample provider rather than from assay-based typing. Sample metadata almost always included a de-identified subject ID, COVID-19 status, age in years and sex. A freely available public database, intended as a resource for researchers studying the immune response to SARS-CoV-2, is where the repertoires were released. Subjects who had been exposed to COVID-19, were actively infected with it, or had recovered from it provided the deeply sampled blood TCRbeta repertoires that made up the dataset. The samples were drawn from the first 160 participants of the ongoing ImmuneRACE study and from about 1,200 subjects provided by 6 global collaborators. On the study overall, not on this receptor specifically: The amount of clinical and demographic metadata varied by source and participant and was provided uncurated.

Collaborating institutions collected whole blood in K2EDTA tubes following their own protocols. For TCRbeta analysis, collaborators shipped samples as frozen whole blood, isolated PBMCs, or DNA extracted from either of those sample types. TCRbeta CDR3 regions were amplified from genomic DNA by means of the immunoSEQ Assay, a bias-controlled multiplex PCR. The paper's processing steps were these. The number of nucleated cells in each sample was estimated by amplification of reference gene primers within the assay. To quantify the absolute abundance of each unique TCRbeta CDR3 rearrangement, sequence reads were collapsed and filtered. Productive Simpson clonality was computed per sample as the square root of Simpson's diversity index over productive rearrangements. TCRdb provides this immuneACCESS table in a form limited to in-frame rearrangements. Some clones are lacking; in checked studies, under half of them reflect an unresolved V gene, and why the rest are absent is not known. V and J calls and clone size are those listed in that table; D and trimming were worked out from the DNA. This sample lists 200,000 to 250,000 clones; 84% were detected once. The ten largest clones add up to roughly 8.7% of the sample.

This clone is a singleton in its sample. No cognate antigen has been identified for it. Per-nucleotide qualities are absent, and no much larger clonotype sits a single base away. CDR1 and CDR2 (MNHEY, SMNVEV) derive from the germline V gene (reference sequence). Spanning cysteine to phenylalanine, the CDR3 consists of 15 amino acids. Solely the CDR3 DNA is kept, with 45 bases framed from the first base. V is reduced by 2 bases and J by 9 bases, leaving a spacing of 20 bases between them. The source of this sequence is a man over 45 with active or convalescent COVID-19. This receptor chain uses TRBV27 and TRBJ2-7, with no reliable assignment of the D segment. The sequenced sample was peripheral blood. The DNA reads TGTGCCAGCAGTTTAGAGGTTTCCCGTTGGTGGGTGCAGTACTTC. The encoded protein is CASSLEVSRWWVQYF.